This T cell receptor (beta chain) was obtained from a study of blood T cell repertoires in COVID-19 (dated by TCRdb to the early 2020s). At the level of the whole study: The collaborator samples originated in the United States, Italy and Spain and spanned the acute and convalescent phases of COVID-19. Where available, HLA class I and class II types were taken from metadata supplied by the sample provider and were not determined by assay-based typing. Samples were obtained from the ongoing ImmuneRACE study (first 160 participants) and from 1,200 or so subjects provided by 6 global collaborators. The repertoires were made available in a free public database intended to serve as a resource for research on the immune response to SARS-CoV-2. Deeply sampled blood TCRbeta repertoires from subjects exposed to, actively infected with, or recovered from COVID-19 were included in the dataset. The material from the prospective study consisted of cDNA or gDNA derived from T cells, B-cell-depleted T cells, or PBMCs. The sample metadata nearly always contained a de-identified subject ID, COVID-19 status, age in years and sex.

For CDR1 and CDR2, the germline V gene (reference sequence) lists SGHAT and FQDESV. Including cysteine and phenylalanine, the CDR3 has 13 amino acids. Only the CDR3 region is kept as DNA, spanning 39 bases read in frame from base 1. V and J lose 5 bases and 7 bases, and a span of 9 bases separates them. What the research found in general, with its limitations: Clinical and demographic metadata were provided uncurated, with the amount varying by source and participant.

Concerning this clone itself: Its antigen is still unknown. No quality values exist for individual bases; no much larger clone is one base distant.

One collaborating source in Seattle enrolled patients while the patients were actively infected and followed the patients over time throughout the course of disease. Each collaborating institution followed its own protocols to collect whole blood in K2EDTA tubes. For TCRbeta analysis, collaborator samples were shipped as frozen whole blood, as isolated PBMCs, or as DNA extracted from either sample type. TCRbeta CDR3 regions were amplified from genomic DNA using the immunoSEQ Assay, a bias-controlled multiplex PCR. Per the original workflow: Within the assay, amplification of reference gene primers was used to estimate how many nucleated cells each sample contained. Sequence reads were collapsed and filtered to measure the absolute abundance of every unique TCRbeta CDR3 rearrangement. For each sample, productive Simpson clonality was calculated as the square root of Simpson's diversity index over productive rearrangements. TCRdb took over this immuneACCESS table, retaining in-frame rearrangements with V and J assigned. Such tables are incomplete; in checked studies, under half of the missing clones stem from an unresolved V gene, and the remainder is unexplained. The DNA gave D and trimming, while V, J and clone size come from that table. Recorded for this sample are roughly 180,000 clones; approximately 85% of them occurred a single time. The biggest ten clones account for around 8% of the sample.

The origin of this receptor is a woman aged 55-75 years with COVID-19, enrolled during active disease. The sequence joins TRBV11-1 to TRBJ1-6, with no confidently assigned D gene. The source material was peripheral blood. The CDR3 protein: CASSQDLNSPLHF. The nucleotide sequence reads as follows: TGTGCCAGCAGCCAGGACTTAAATTCACCCCTCCACTTT. Full variable domain (CDR3 extended with the reference TRBV11-1 and TRBJ1-6 proteins): EAEVAQSPRYKITEKSQAVAFWCDPISGHATLYWYRQILGQGPELLVQFQDESVVDDSQLPKDRFSAERLKGVDSTLKIQPAELGDSAMYLCASSQDLNSPLHFGNGTRLTVT.